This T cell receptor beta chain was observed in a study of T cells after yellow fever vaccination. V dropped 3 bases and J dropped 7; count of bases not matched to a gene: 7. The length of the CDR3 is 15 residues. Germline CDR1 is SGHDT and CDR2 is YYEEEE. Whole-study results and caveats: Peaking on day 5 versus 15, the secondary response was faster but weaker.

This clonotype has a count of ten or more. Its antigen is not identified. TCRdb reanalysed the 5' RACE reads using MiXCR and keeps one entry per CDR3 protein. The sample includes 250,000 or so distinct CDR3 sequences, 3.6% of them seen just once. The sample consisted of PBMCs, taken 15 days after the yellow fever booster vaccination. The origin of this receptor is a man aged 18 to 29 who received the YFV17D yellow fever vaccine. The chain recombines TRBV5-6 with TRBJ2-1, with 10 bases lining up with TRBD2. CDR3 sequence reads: CASSSLLAGKNEQFF. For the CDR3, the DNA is TGTGCCAGCAGCTCCCTACTAGCGGGAAAAAATGAGCAGTTCTTC. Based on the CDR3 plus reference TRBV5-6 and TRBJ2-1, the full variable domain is DAGVTQSPTHLIKTRGQQVTLRCSPKSGHDTVSWYQQALGQGPQFIFQYYEEEERQRGNFPDRFSGHQFPNYSSELNVNALLLGDSALYLCASSSLLAGKNEQFFGPGTRLTVL.